The next 9 T cell receptor beta chains were all read from a single sample in a study of shared clonotypes between healthy human individuals. The assay was immunoSEQ multiplex PCR, and TCRdb's table has in-frame clones only and misses some. The sample lists millions of clones; about 92% were seen once. Sequencing was performed on naive CD4+ T cells sorted from blood. Subset of the sample: CD45RA+ positively selected. These receptors were obtained from a man between 18 and 29 years old in good health.

The chain employs TRBV7-2 and TRBJ2-5, with 7 nucleotides matching TRBD2. This CDR3 region has 15 residues. After removal of 5 bases from V and 5 bases from J, the junction contained 11 bases not matched to a gene. CDR1 is SGHTA, CDR2 FQGNSA, per germline. The CDR3 region is CASSLQRGRGETQYF. The CDR3 DNA is TGTGCCAGCAGCCTCCAGCGGGGTCGGGGGGAGACCCAGTACTTC.

This chain uses TRBV18 with TRBJ2-7; no clear D gene. Germline CDR1 and CDR2: KGHSH and LQKENI. CDR3 length equals 15 residues. Trimming took off 2 bases at V and 7 bases at J, with 18 bases between the two ends. CDR3 bases: TGTGCCAGCTCACCAGAGTTGAGACTCCTAGGGGAGCAGTACTTC. The encoded protein is CASSPELRLLGEQYF. The variable domain in full, with the rest retrieved from reference TRBV18 and TRBJ2-7, is NAGVMQNPRHLVRRRGQEARLRCSPMKGHSHVYWYRQLPEEGLKFMVYLQKENIIDESGMPKERFSAEFPKEGPSILRIQQVVRGDSAAYFCASSPELRLLGEQYFGPGTRLTVT.

The chain employs TRBV2 and TRBJ2-3; TRBD1 matches at 7 bases. The junction had 7 bases not matched to a gene; V was cut back by 0 bases and J by 13 bases. This CDR3 is built from 13 residues. Germline-derived CDR1 and CDR2 are SNHLY and FYNNEI. CDR3 protein: CASSEAIRGWEYF. The DNA of the CDR3 is TGTGCCAGCAGTGAAGCAATCAGGGGGTGGGAGTATTTT.

As DNA, the CDR3 is TGTGCCAGCAGCTTGACCGGCAGGGGGCAAATCACCTTC. Residues: CASSLTGRGQITF. V gene TRBV5-4 combines with J gene TRBJ1-2; 8 positions agree with TRBD1. There are 13 residues in the CDR3. Germline CDR1 and CDR2: SGHNT and YYREEE (reference sequence). V lost 1 base, J lost 13 bases, and 9 bases stayed unmatched. The whole variable domain, filled in from reference TRBV5-4 and TRBJ1-2, reads ETGVTQSPTHLIKTRGQQVTLRCSSQSGHNTVSWYQQALGQGPQFIFQYYREEENGRGNFPPRFSGLQFPNYSSELNVNALELDDSALYLCASSLTGRGQITFGSGTRLTVV.

The chain employs TRBV6-1 and TRBJ1-6, with TRBD1 as a possible D gene (5 bases). V dropped 3 bases and J dropped 7 bases, with 13 bases sitting between them. This CDR3 comprises 15 residues. CDR1 and CDR2 (germline): MNHNS, SASEGT. CDR3 protein: CASSERGRQNSPLHF. The CDR3 DNA reads as TGTGCCAGCAGTGAGAGGGGACGACAGAATTCACCCCTCCACTTT.

V is TRBV14 and J is TRBJ2-6; possibly TRBD2 for D (6 bases). This CDR3 has 16 amino acids. V dropped 0 bases and J dropped 8 bases, with 14 bases sitting between them. Germline V lookup: CDR1 SGHDN, CDR2 FVKESK. This chain's CDR3 is CASSQDRGTLTNVLTF. CDR3 DNA sequence: TGTGCCAGCAGCCAAGATCGGGGGACCCTTACCAACGTCCTGACTTTC.

This clone has a single count. This chain links TRBV11-2 with TRBJ1-2, with 7 bases fitting TRBD1. Germline CDR1 reads SGHAT; CDR2 reads FQNNGV. V was pared by 5 bases and J by 0 bases, with 3 bases of the junction left unmatched. The CDR3 runs 14 residues. As DNA, the CDR3 is TGTGCCAGCAGCCACAGGGGTTCTAACTATGGCTACACCTTC. Protein product: CASSHRGSNYGYTF.

The V and J genes are TRBV6-6 and TRBJ1-1; D is unclear. The CDR3 loop spans 13 amino acids. The ends were cut back, 2 bases at V and 1 base at J, with 5 bases in the middle. Germline CDR1 and CDR2: MNHNY and SVGAGI (reference sequence). DNA of the CDR3: TGTGCCAGCAGTTACACTCAGAACACTGAAGCTTTCTTT. Its translation: CASSYTQNTEAFF.

V is TRBV7-6 and J is TRBJ2-2; D unresolved. The length of the CDR3 is 15 residues. CDR1 and CDR2 from the germline V gene are SGHVS and FNYEAQ. Trimming shortened V by 3 bases and J by 6 bases, and 14 bases separated the two germline ends. The DNA of the CDR3 is TGTGCCAGCAGCTTTTCGCGGAGCCCCCCCGGGGAGCTGTTTTTT. It encodes CASSFSRSPPGELFF.